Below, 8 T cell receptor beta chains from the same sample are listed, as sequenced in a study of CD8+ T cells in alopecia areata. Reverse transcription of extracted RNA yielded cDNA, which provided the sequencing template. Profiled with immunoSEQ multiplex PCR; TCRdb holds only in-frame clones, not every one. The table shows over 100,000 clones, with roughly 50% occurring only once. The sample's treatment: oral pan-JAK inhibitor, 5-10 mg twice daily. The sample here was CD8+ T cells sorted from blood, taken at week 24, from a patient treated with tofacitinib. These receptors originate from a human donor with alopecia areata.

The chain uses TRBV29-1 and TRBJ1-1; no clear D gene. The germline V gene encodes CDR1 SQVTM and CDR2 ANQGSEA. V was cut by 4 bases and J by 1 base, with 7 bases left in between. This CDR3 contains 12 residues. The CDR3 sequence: CSVVPENTEAFF. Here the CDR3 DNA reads TGCAGCGTTGTTCCAGAGAACACTGAAGCTTTCTTT.

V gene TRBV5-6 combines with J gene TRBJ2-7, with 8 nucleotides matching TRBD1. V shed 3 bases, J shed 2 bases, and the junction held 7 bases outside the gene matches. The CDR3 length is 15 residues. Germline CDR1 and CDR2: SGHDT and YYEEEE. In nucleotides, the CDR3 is TGTGCCAGCAGCTGGGCGGGGACAGGACCCTACGAGCAGTACTTC. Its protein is CASSWAGTGPYEQYF.

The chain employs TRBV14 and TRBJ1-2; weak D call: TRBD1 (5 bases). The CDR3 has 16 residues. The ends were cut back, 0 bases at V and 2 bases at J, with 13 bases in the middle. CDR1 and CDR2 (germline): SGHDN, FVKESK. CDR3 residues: CASSQDLGAVNYGYTF. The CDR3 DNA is TGTGCCAGCAGCCAAGATCTTGGGGCAGTGAACTATGGCTACACCTTC.

The CDR3 DNA sequence: TGCGCCAGCAGCCAGGCAGGAGTAACAGGGGGCGGGAATCAGCCCCAGCATTTT. This gives the protein CASSQAGVTGGGNQPQHF. The rearrangement joins TRBV4-1 to TRBJ1-5, with 9 nucleotides matching TRBD1. Per germline, CDR1 MGHRA and CDR2 YSYEKL. V lost 3 bases, J lost 4 bases, and 13 bases stayed unmatched. The CDR3 extends over 18 amino acids.

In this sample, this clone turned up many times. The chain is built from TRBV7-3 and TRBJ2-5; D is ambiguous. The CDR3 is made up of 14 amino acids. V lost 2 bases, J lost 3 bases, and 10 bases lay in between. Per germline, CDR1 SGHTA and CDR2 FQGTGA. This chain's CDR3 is CASSLGFGEETQYF. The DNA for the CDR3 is TGTGCCAGCAGCTTAGGATTTGGGGAAGAGACCCAGTACTTC.

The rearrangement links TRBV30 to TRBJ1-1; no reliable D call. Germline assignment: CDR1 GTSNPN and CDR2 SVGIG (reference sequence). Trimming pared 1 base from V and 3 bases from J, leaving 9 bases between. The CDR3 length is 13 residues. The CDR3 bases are TGTGCCTGGAGTGGAACAGAATACACTGAAGCTTTCTTT. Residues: CAWSGTEYTEAFF.

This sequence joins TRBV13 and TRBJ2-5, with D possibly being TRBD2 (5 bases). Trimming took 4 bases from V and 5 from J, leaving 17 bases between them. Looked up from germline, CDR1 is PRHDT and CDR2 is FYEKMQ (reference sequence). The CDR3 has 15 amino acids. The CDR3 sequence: CASSSDGFPGETQYF. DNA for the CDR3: TGTGCCAGCAGCTCCGACGGATTCCCGGGGGAGACCCAGTACTTC.

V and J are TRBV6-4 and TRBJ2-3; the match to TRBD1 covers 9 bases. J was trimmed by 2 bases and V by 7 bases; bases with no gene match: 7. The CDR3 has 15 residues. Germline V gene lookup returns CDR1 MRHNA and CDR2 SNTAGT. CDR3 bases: TGTGCCAGCAAGAACGGGACAGGGACCACAGATACGCAGTATTTT. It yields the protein CASKNGTGTTDTQYF.